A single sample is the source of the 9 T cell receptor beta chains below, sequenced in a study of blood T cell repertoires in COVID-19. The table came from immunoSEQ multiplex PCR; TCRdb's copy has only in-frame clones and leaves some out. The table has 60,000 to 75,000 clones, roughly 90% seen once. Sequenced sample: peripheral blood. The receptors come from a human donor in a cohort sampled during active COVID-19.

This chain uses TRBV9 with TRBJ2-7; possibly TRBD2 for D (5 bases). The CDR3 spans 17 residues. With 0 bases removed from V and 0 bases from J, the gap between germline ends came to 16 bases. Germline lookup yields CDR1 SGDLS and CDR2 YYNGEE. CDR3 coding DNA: TGTGCCAGCAGCGTAGATCCCTGGGCGGGTAACTCCTACGAGCAGTACTTC. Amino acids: CASSVDPWAGNSYEQYF.

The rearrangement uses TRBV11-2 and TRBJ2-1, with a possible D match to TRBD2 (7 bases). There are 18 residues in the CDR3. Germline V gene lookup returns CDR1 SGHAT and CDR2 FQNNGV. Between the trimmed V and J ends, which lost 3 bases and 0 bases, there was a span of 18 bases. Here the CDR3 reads CASSFNRGGGYSYNEQFF. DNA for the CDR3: TGTGCCAGCAGCTTTAACCGAGGGGGGGGTTACTCCTACAATGAGCAGTTCTTC.

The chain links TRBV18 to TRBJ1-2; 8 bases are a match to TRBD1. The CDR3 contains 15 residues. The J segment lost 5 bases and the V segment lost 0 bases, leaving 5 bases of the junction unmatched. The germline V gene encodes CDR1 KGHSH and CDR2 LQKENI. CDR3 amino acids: CASSPPAGGLYGYTF. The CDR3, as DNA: TGTGCCAGCTCACCACCGGCAGGGGGCCTTTATGGCTACACCTTC.

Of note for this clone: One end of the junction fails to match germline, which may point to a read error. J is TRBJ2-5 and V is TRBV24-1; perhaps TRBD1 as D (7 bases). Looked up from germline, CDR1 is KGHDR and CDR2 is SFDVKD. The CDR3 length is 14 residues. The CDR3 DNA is TGTGCCACCGCAGCCTGGATCGGAGGGGGCCCCAGAGACTTC. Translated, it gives CATAAWIGGGPRDF.

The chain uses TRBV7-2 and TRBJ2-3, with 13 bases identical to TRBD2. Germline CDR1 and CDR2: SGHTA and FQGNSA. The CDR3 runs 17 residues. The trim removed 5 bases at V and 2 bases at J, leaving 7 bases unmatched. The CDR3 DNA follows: TGTGCCAGCAGCCAGGCCGGACTAGCGGGGGACACAGATACGCAGTATTTT. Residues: CASSQAGLAGDTDTQYF.

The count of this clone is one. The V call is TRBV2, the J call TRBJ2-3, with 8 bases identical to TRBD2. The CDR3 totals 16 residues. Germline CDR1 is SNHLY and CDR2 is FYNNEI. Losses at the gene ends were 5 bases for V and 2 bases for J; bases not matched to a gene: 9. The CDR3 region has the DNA TGTGCCAGCAGTCCGCTAGCGGGCCCGCACACAGATACGCAGTATTTT. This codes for CASSPLAGPHTDTQYF.

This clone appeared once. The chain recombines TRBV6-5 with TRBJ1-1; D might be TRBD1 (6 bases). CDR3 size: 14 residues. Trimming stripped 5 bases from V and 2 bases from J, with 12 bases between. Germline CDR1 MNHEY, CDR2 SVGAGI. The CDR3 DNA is TGTGCCAGCAGTATTGGGGGGGCTAACACTGAAGCTTTCTTT. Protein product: CASSIGGANTEAFF.

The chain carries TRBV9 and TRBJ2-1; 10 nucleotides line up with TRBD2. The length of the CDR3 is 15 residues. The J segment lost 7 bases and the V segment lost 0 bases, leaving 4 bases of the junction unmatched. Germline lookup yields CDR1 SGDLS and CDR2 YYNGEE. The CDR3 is CASSVGSGGENEQFF. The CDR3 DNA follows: TGTGCCAGCAGCGTAGGGAGCGGGGGGGAAAATGAGCAGTTCTTC.

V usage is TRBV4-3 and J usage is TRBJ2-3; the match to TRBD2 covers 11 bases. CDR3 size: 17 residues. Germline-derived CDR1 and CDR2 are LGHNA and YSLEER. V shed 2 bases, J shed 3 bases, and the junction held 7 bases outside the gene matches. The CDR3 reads CASSQRLTSGSTDTQYF. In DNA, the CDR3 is TGCGCCAGCAGCCAAAGGTTAACTAGCGGGAGTACAGATACGCAGTATTTT.